This T cell receptor (beta chain) was captured by sequencing in a study of cytomegalovirus exposure and HLA in healthy donors (dated by TCRdb to about 2017). Study-level background: According to an earlier analysis of 450 to 650 of the donors, 200 million or so T cells yielded 120 million or so unique TCR beta sequences and 276 Gb of sequence data. Around 300 gigabases of sequencing data and 70 million to 85 million unique TCR sequences were included in an early release covering several hundred HLA-typed donors. The genetic ancestry cluster associated with self-reported Caucasian donors included approximately 85% of the roughly 400 genotyped donors. The study aimed to test whether signatures of past pathogen exposure could be identified by cataloging public T cell receptors. The study profiled the T cell repertoires of fewer than 850 subjects by immunosequencing and related them to cytomegalovirus serostatus. A separate validation cohort of roughly 110 different subjects was used in addition to the 666-subject first cohort. The study combined high-throughput TCR immunosequencing, statistical association of individual TCRs with disease status, and machine learning to predict cytomegalovirus infection status. A later analysis re-examined previously published TCR beta repertoires from just over 650 donors and added high-resolution HLA genotyping to investigate patterns of TCR occurrence. Rather than using new phenotypic data, the later analysis identified candidate immune exposures from TCR beta sequences and from how often those sequences occurred across donors. In an earlier analysis of roughly 540 of the donors, high-throughput TCR beta sequencing was used to judge whether each TCR beta V gene segment behaved as functional or pseudogenic. Donor age, sex, ethnicity and CMV serostatus were compiled alongside the repertoire data. Genome-wide SNP genotypes for about 65% of the 666 donors were used in a later genetic analysis, which treated that subset as a discovery cohort. Every repertoire in the discovery cohort had been generated on one and the same sequencing platform. HLA typing covered class I and class II loci at four-digit resolution. Typing coverage varied by locus: roughly 620-640 donors for A, B, C, DRB1 and DQB1; under 550 for DQA1; approximately 570 for DPA1; roughly 470 for DPB1. A few DR-DQ haplotypes were treated as single units for association and clustering because of strong linkage in the cohort. Across approximately 420 genotyped donors of the cohort, an average of roughly 230,000 unique TCR beta nucleotide sequences per donor were sequenced, and 15% to 20% of those sequences were non-productive. Paper-wide results and their limitations: A later genetic analysis reported fewer N-insertions in productive TCRs among donors in an Asian-associated ancestry cluster than the roughly 700-donor mean. Assigning TCR associations to individual alleles was difficult when HLA alleles, especially DR and DQ, strongly co-occurred. According to a later analysis, TCR association rates differed among HLA loci, with DRB1 alleles showing the most associated TCRs and HLA-C alleles showing the fewest. A later analysis found that HLA-associated TCR beta chains were more clonally expanded and had lower generation probabilities than equally common non-associated chains. In a later analysis, several top co-occurrence clusters were reported to appear linked to parvovirus B19, influenza, CMV and Epstein-Barr virus. In a later analysis, most CMV-associated TCR beta chains were found to appear HLA-restricted, with HLA associations seemingly driven largely by CMV exposure. The cohort was sequenced for TCR beta chains only, and without alpha or paired-chain data the features that could be detected were limited. A further reported finding was that TCR beta sequences accurately predicted the HLA-A and HLA-B alleles for most subjects in the first cohort. The study gave a list of under 200 TCR beta chains associated with cytomegalovirus. A few of the identified cytomegalovirus-associated TCR beta chains were confirmed in vitro to be specific for cytomegalovirus antigens. An earlier analysis of 587 of the donors showed that most TCR beta V segments appeared in productive rearrangements either about 90% or about 30% of the time, which broadly matched IMGT annotations. The 87-base-pair reads could not distinguish some IMGT-functional V segments, including TRBV6-2 and TRBV6-3, so those segments were excluded. Presence/absence analyses assumed roughly uniform sequencing depth across donors, an assumption that may not hold. A cluster of highly shared sequence variants was judged likely to be a technical artifact of the sequencing pipeline. Linkage disequilibrium might explain the correlated functional status among segregating V segments, but an unknown experimental factor could not be excluded. The only immune exposure information available for the cohort was CMV serostatus. Specific HLA alleles were associated with around 18,000 TCR beta sequences at a false discovery rate of 0.05 in a later analysis. According to the authors, the approach could potentially be generalized to other disease states and immunological phenotypes. V-gene and J-gene trimming of TCR beta chains was associated with a missense DCLRE1C variant in a later genetic analysis, and the association was replicated in an independent cohort. The classifier was reported to diagnose cytomegalovirus status with high specificity and sensitivity in both the original cohort and the validation cohort. Because counts were too low, fewer than 20 rarely observed V segments, including chromosome 9 orphons, were excluded from the earlier analysis of several hundred of the donors. While some public TCRs were present in many individuals, most TCR sequences turned up only very rarely across donors. Because HLA typing was unavailable for some donors at each locus, only the typed subset was used in association tests.

Libraries were made using the immunoSEQ multiplex PCR assay. A mixture of 60 forward primers for TCR Vbeta segments and 13 reverse primers for TCR Jbeta segments was used in the multiplex PCR. Amplification of the CDR3 region of rearranged TCR beta genes was performed with a multiplex PCR assay on genomic DNA. On the Illumina HiSeq System, the amplified TCR beta libraries were sequenced as 87-base-pair reads. The original methods were these. In a later analysis, tens of millions of unique TCR beta chains were counted across the roughly 670 repertoires, and roughly 11 million of these chains were shared by at least two donors. Raw reads were error-corrected and collapsed into unique sequences by a nearest-neighbor algorithm in which closely related sequences were merged to remove PCR and sequencing errors. CDR3 sequences were aligned to IMGT reference sequences to assign V, D and J gene segments. For a sequence to be retained, at least a six-nucleotide match to both a V gene segment and a J gene segment was required. A rearrangement was called productive if the CDR3 had no stop codons and remained in frame with V and J, and every other rearrangement was called non-productive. CDR3 was defined by IMGT convention, running from the second conserved V-encoded cysteine to the conserved J-encoded phenylalanine. The earlier analysis of some 550 of the donors excluded any sequence lacking an unambiguous match to a single V gene segment. An earlier analysis of a few hundred of the donors classified V segments as functional when productive rearrangements were above 56.7% and as segregating when the standard deviation between donors was above 5%. A statistical classification framework was developed to diagnose cytomegalovirus status using the catalog of TCR beta chain sequences. V and J gene assignment, in a later analysis, came from comparing TCR nucleotide sequences with IMGT/GENE-DB human TR gene sequences. The TCRdist pipeline was used in a later analysis to assign CDR3 sequences and most-parsimonious VDJ recombination scenarios. In a later analysis, every TCR beta chain was defined by the combination of its CDR3 amino acid sequence and its V-gene family, and reads without a unique V-gene family were dropped. In a later analysis, around 600 highly shared, low-generation-probability nucleotide sequences were removed to address suspected cross-contamination and a sequencing artifact. For each public chain, a later analysis derived a clonal expansion index from normalized ranks of inferred template counts within each repertoire. In a later analysis, generation probabilities were computed with a VDJ recombination model fitted to out-of-frame rearrangements, and the resulting probabilities were checked against IGoR. A later analysis scored TCR-TCR, TCR-HLA and TCR-CMV co-occurrence with hypergeometric tests, applying a repertoire-size bias correction to TCR pairs. To estimate false discovery rates, a later analysis permuted the HLA or CMV assignments 20 times. In a later analysis, co-occurring TCRs were grouped using DBSCAN, and TCRdist sequence similarity was added for clustering within HLA-allele-positive subsets. Repertoires with fewer than 30,000 or more than 120,000 public chains, plus five repertoires with anomalous nucleotide sharing, were excluded from co-occurrence clustering. The table was pulled from immuneACCESS by TCRdb, which kept in-frame rearrangements only. Such tables lose some clones; where checked, under half of the loss comes from unresolved V genes, and the rest has no known cause. D and trimming were read from the DNA, whereas the V and J calls and clone size are those reported in that table. The table for this sample lists about 170,000 clones; roughly 60% of them were counted only once. Of the sample, roughly 2.9% falls within the top ten clones.

Worth noting for this clone: The specificity of this receptor is unknown. No much larger clonotype is one base removed from it; base qualities were not supplied.

There are 20 amino acids in the CDR3, from cysteine to phenylalanine inclusive. The CDR3 DNA has 60 bases and is translated from base 1. The cohort was made up of approximately 670 healthy bone marrow donors. At the time of sampling, every cohort member was nominally healthy, though immune exposures that went unrecorded were likely present. The donor was CMV seronegative and was included in the group of a few hundred seronegative cohort members. A peripheral blood sample was provided by each donor, and peripheral blood mononuclear cells were used for TCR beta sequencing. The Qiagen DNeasy Blood Extraction Kit was used to extract genomic DNA from the blood cell samples.

The chain is assembled from TRBV21-1 and TRBJ2-1; TRBD2 was called by the table and not checked on the DNA. TRBV21-1 is reported as a pseudogene. Sequenced input: PBMCs. The sequence was obtained from a man between 35 and 55 years old in good health and CMV-seronegative. The nucleotide sequence reads TGTGCCAGCGGTCTACTAGCGGGAGCTCGTCGGGGAACCCCCTACAATGAGCAGTTCTTC. It codes for CASGLLAGARRGTPYNEQFF.